This TCR beta chain came from a study of OX40 agonist ivuxolimab in advanced cancers. Overall study: Enrollees could have had prior anti-PD-1, anti-PD-L1 or anti-CTLA-4 therapy, which around 43% had received.

Using immunoSEQ multiplex PCR, the repertoire was profiled, and TCRdb retains in-frame clones only, with some absent. Here the sample spans approximately 77,000 clones, roughly 84% being singletons. Trimming pared 0 bases from V and 4 bases from J, leaving 13 bases between. This CDR3 is built from 16 residues. Germline lookup yields CDR1 SGHRS and CDR2 YFSETQ. With autoimmune disease history or systemic immunosuppression, patients were excluded. The sequences come from CD4+ or CD8+ T cells sorted from blood, collected in a trial of the OX40 agonist ivuxolimab. This TCR was sampled from an adult with an advanced solid tumor such as melanoma, head and neck, liver or kidney cancer. This chain joins TRBV5-1 and TRBJ2-2; D perhaps matches TRBD1 (5 bases). CDR3 DNA: TGCGCCAGCAGCTTGGCTCAGGGTCGTGGCACCGGGGAGCTGTTTTTT. Its translation: CASSLAQGRGTGELFF.